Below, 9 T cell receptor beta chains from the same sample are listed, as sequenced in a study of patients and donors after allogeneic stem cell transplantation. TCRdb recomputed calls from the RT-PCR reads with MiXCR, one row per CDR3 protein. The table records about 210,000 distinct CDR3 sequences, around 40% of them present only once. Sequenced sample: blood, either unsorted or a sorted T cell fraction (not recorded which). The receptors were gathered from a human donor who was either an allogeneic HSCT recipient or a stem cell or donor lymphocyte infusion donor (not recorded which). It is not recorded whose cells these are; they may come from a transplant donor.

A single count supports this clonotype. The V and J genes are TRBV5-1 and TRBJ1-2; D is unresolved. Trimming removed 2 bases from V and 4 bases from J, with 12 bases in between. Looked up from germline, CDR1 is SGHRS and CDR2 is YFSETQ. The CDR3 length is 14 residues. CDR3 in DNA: TGCGCCAGCAGCTTAACGTCCGAGGCCTATGGCTACACCTTC. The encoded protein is CASSLTSEAYGYTF.

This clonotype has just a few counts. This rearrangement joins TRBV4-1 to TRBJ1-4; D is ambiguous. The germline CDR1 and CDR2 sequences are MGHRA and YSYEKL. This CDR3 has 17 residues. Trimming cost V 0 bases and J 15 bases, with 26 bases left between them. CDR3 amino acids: CASSQDTAGWPRSELFF. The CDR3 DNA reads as TGCGCCAGCAGCCAAGATACGGCGGGATGGCCCCGATCTGAATTGTTTTTT.

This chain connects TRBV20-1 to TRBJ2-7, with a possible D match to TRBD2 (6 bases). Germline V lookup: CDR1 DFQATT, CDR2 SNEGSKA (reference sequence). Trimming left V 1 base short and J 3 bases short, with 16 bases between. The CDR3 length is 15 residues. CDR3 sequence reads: CSARAPGGKGYEQYF. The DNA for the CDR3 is TGCAGTGCTAGAGCCCCCGGGGGTAAAGGCTACGAGCAGTACTTC.

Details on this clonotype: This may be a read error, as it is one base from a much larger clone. Here the CDR3 DNA reads TGCAGTGCTACCTACACTGAAGCTTTCTTT. Translated, it gives CSATYTEAFF. V and J are TRBV20-1 and TRBJ1-1; no firm D call. The CDR3 covers 10 residues. From germline, CDR1 is DFQATT and CDR2 SNEGSKA (reference sequence). V was trimmed by 4 bases and J by 3 bases, leaving 3 bases between them.

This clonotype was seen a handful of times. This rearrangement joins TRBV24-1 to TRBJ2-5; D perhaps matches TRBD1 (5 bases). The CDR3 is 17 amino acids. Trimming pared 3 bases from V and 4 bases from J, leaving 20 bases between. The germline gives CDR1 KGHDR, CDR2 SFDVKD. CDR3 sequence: CATSDPAAGRGIETQYF. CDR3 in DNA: TGTGCCACCAGTGATCCTGCGGCAGGGCGTGGGATAGAGACCCAGTACTTC.

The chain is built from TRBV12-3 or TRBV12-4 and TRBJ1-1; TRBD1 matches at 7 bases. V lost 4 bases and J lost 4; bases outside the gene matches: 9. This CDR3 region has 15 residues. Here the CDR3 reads CASSSRQGGTTEAFF. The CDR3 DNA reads TGTGCCAGCAGTTCCCGACAGGGAGGGACCACTGAAGCTTTCTTT.

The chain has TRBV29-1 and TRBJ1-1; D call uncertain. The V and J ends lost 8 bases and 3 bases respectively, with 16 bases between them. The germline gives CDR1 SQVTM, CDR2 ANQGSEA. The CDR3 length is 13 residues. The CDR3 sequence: CSSTTGPYTEAFF. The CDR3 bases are TGCAGCTCCACCACCGGGCCATACACTGAAGCTTTCTTT.

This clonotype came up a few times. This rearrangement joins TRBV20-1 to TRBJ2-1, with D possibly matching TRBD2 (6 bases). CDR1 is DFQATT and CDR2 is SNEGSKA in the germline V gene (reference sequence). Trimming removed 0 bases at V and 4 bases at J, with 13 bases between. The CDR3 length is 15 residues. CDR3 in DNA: TGCAGTGCTAGAGATTCGAGCGGGCCTTACAATGAGCAGTTCTTC. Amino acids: CSARDSSGPYNEQFF.

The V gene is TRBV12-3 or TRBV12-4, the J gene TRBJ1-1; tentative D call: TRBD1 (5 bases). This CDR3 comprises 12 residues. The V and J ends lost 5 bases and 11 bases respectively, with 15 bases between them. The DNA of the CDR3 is TGTGCCAGCAGTCCGCCGGGACGATCGGCTTTCTTT. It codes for CASSPPGRSAFF.